The 20 T cell receptor beta chains listed next were all sequenced from one sample in a study of Ad26.COV2.S vaccination and SARS-CoV-2 variants. Here immunoSEQ multiplex PCR was the method, and the copy in TCRdb shows in-frame clones only, minus some. The data show hundreds of thousands of clones, about 87% seen once. Described treatment: roughly 18 received Ad26.COV2.S at low or high dose, single or two shots; about 5 received placebo; per-sample allocation not given. Samples came from day 63 after the first vaccine or placebo injection. Here the sequenced sample was peripheral blood, taken in a trial of Ad26.COV2.S vaccine versus placebo. Receptors were obtained from a person between 18 and 59 years old who received the Ad26.COV2.S COVID-19 vaccine or a placebo.

This chain uses TRBV28 with TRBJ1-5; D gene unclear. Germline CDR1 reads MDHEN; CDR2 reads SYDVKM. The CDR3 sequence is 14 residues long. Trimming stripped 4 bases from V and 1 base from J, with 8 bases between. The CDR3 nucleotides read TGTGCCAGCAGTTCCCGACCGAGCAATCAGCCCCAGCATTTT. This encodes CASSSRPSNQPQHF.

V usage is TRBV28 and J usage is TRBJ2-3; 13 bases map to TRBD2. Germline V lookup: CDR1 MDHEN, CDR2 SYDVKM. Trimming removed 6 bases from V and 2 bases from J; junction bases left unmatched: 5. This CDR3 region has 16 residues. CDR3 in amino acids: CASRPGLAGITDTQYF. The CDR3 DNA follows: TGTGCCAGCAGGCCGGGACTAGCGGGGATCACAGATACGCAGTATTTT.

This clone has only one observation. The J gene is TRBJ1-2, the V gene TRBV6-2 or TRBV6-3; D remains unclear. Germline assignment: CDR1 MNHEY and CDR2 SVGEGT. The CDR3 runs 17 residues. V was cut by 0 bases and J by 8 bases, with 22 bases left in between. CDR3 in amino acids: CASSYSIGSSAFDGYTF. DNA of the CDR3: TGTGCCAGCAGTTACTCGATAGGTAGCAGCGCGTTCGACGGCTACACCTTC.

The chain is built from TRBV5-1 and TRBJ2-5, with 14 bases aligning to TRBD2. The CDR3 length is 17 residues. CDR1 SGHRS and CDR2 YFSETQ come from the germline V gene. The J segment lost 5 bases and the V segment lost 0 bases, leaving 6 bases of the junction unmatched. The CDR3 DNA is TGCGCCAGCAGCTTGGAGGGACTAGCGGGAGTAGGGGAGACCCAGTACTTC. Amino acids: CASSLEGLAGVGETQYF.

This chain joins TRBV18 and TRBJ2-2, with D possibly being TRBD1 (5 bases). Germline V gives CDR1 KGHSH, CDR2 LQKENI. This CDR3 contains 16 residues. Trimming pared 2 bases from V and 5 bases from J, leaving 15 bases between. The CDR3 DNA reads as TGTGCCAGCTCACCATGGGGCCACAAGGGGACCGGGGAGCTGTTTTTT. It specifies CASSPWGHKGTGELFF.

This chain joins TRBV9 and TRBJ2-2, with 7 bases identical to TRBD1. V shed 2 bases and J 7 bases; nucleotides not matched to a gene: 8. The CDR3 consists of 15 residues. Germline V lookup: CDR1 SGDLS, CDR2 YYNGEE. The CDR3 sequence is CASSVSGQSSGELFF. The CDR3 DNA reads as TGTGCCAGCAGCGTCTCGGGACAGTCCAGCGGGGAGCTGTTTTTT. The whole variable domain, filled in from reference TRBV9 and TRBJ2-2, reads DSGVTQTPKHLITATGQRVTLRCSPRSGDLSVYWYQQSLDQGLQFLIQYYNGEERAKGNILERFSAQQFPDLHSELNLSSLELGDSALYFCASSVSGQSSGELFFGEGSRLTVL.

The chain is built from TRBV5-1 and TRBJ2-3, with D unclear. Trimming cost V 3 bases and J 4 bases, with 15 bases left between them. CDR3 length: 15 amino acids. CDR1 is SGHRS and CDR2 is YFSETQ in the germline V gene. The CDR3 here is CASSSAGPSADTQYF. DNA of the CDR3: TGCGCCAGCAGCTCCGCAGGACCCAGCGCAGATACGCAGTATTTT.

The gene calls are TRBV7-3 and TRBJ1-1; TRBD1 matches 9 bases. CDR3 length: 15 residues. The germline CDR1 and CDR2 sequences are SGHTA and FQGTGA. V lost 5 bases to trimming and J lost 6 bases; unmatched junction nucleotides: 10. CDR3 sequence: CASSPGQGFGAEAFF. DNA of the CDR3: TGTGCCAGCAGCCCGGGACAGGGTTTCGGCGCTGAAGCTTTCTTT.

This chain joins TRBV2 and TRBJ1-2; possibly TRBD1 for D (5 bases). Trimming pared 2 bases from V and 3 bases from J, leaving 13 bases between. The CDR3 is 15 amino acids. Germline CDR1 and CDR2: SNHLY and FYNNEI. This CDR3 is CASSEQGRADYGYTF. CDR3 DNA sequence: TGTGCCAGCAGTGAACAAGGCAGGGCCGACTATGGCTACACCTTC. Drawing the rest from reference TRBV2 and TRBJ1-2, the complete variable domain is EPEVTQTPSHQVTQMGQEVILRCVPISNHLYFYWYRQILGQKVEFLVSFYNNEISEKSEIFDDQFSVERPDGSNFTLKIRSTKLEDSAMYFCASSEQGRADYGYTFGSGTRLTVV.

The chain couples TRBV20-1 to TRBJ2-5; D remains ambiguous. Germline CDR1 DFQATT, CDR2 SNEGSKA (reference sequence). The CDR3 spans 9 residues. For the CDR3, the DNA is TGCAGGTGGGGAGAGACCCAGTACTTC. This sequence encodes CRWGETQYF.

The chain uses TRBV29-1 and TRBJ1-1; TRBD1 matches 10 bases. This CDR3 has 15 residues. CDR1 and CDR2 from the germline V gene are SQVTM and ANQGSEA. J was trimmed by 4 bases and V by 2 bases; bases with no gene match: 7. CDR3 sequence: CSVENLGDRGTEAFF. Written as DNA, the CDR3 is TGCAGCGTTGAAAATTTGGGGGACAGGGGCACTGAAGCTTTCTTT. Variable domain in full (rest from reference TRBV29-1 and TRBJ1-1): SAVISQKPSRDICQRGTSLTIQCQVDSQVTMMFWYRQQPGQSLTLIATANQGSEATYESGFVIDKFPISRPNLTFSTLTVSNMSPEDSSIYLCSVENLGDRGTEAFFGQGTRLTVV.

The chain recombines TRBV19 with TRBJ1-1; D may be TRBD1 (6 bases). This CDR3 has 16 amino acids. V was clipped by 1 base and J by 1 base, with 13 bases between them. CDR1 is LNHDA and CDR2 is SQIVND in the germline V gene (reference sequence). The CDR3 DNA sequence: TGTGCCAGTAGTATAGTTTACGGGGGCGGGAACACTGAAGCTTTCTTT. Encoded protein: CASSIVYGGGNTEAFF.

The chain has TRBV7-9 and TRBJ1-2, with unresolved D. There are 15 residues in the CDR3. With 6 bases removed from V and 3 bases from J, the gap between germline ends came to 17 bases. The V gene's germline CDR1 is SEHNR and CDR2 FQNEAQ (reference sequence). CDR3 DNA: TGTGCCAGCAGTTCAGATCTCGGCGGAGACTATGGCTACACCTTC. Protein product: CASSSDLGGDYGYTF.

The chain is built from TRBV18 and TRBJ1-5, with no clear D. CDR1 KGHSH and CDR2 LQKENI come from the germline V gene. The CDR3 has 13 amino acids. V gave up 6 bases and J gave up 5 bases, with 11 bases separating them. As DNA, the CDR3 is TGTGCCAGCTCCCTGGATCAGCATCAGCCCCAGCATTTT. Translated, it gives CASSLDQHQPQHF. Supplemented by reference TRBV18 and TRBJ1-5, the full variable domain reads NAGVMQNPRHLVRRRGQEARLRCSPMKGHSHVYWYRQLPEEGLKFMVYLQKENIIDESGMPKERFSAEFPKEGPSILRIQQVVRGDSAAYFCASSLDQHQPQHFGDGTRLSIL.

This clone showed up just once. This chain uses TRBV12-3 or TRBV12-4 with TRBJ2-1, with D possibly being TRBD2 (5 bases). This CDR3 contains 13 residues. V lost 6 bases and J lost 10, with 16 bases in between. The CDR3 protein is CASSQLLVREQFF. Written as DNA, the CDR3 is TGTGCCAGCAGCCAATTACTAGTCCGCGAGCAGTTCTTC.

The rearrangement uses TRBV14 and TRBJ2-3; 15 nucleotides match TRBD2. Germline V gene data show CDR1 as SGHDN and CDR2 as FVKESK. The trim removed 2 bases at V and 9 bases at J, leaving 9 bases unmatched. The CDR3 totals 17 residues. The CDR3 is CASSQYAGTSGRRTQYF. For the CDR3, the DNA is TGTGCCAGCAGCCAATATGCCGGGACTAGCGGGAGGCGGACGCAGTATTTT.

CDR3 residues: CASSPVAGLDSRDTQYF. In nucleotides, the CDR3 is TGTGCCAGCAGCCCGGTAGCGGGACTCGATTCGAGGGATACGCAGTATTTT. The J gene is TRBJ2-3, the V gene TRBV7-7, with 8 positions matching TRBD2. Losses at the gene ends were 5 bases for V and 6 bases for J; bases not matched to a gene: 16. CDR1 and CDR2 (germline): SSHAT, FNYEAQ (reference sequence). The CDR3 runs 17 residues.

This chain links TRBV28 with TRBJ2-7; D is ambiguous. The CDR3 totals 14 residues. Trimming shortened V by 3 bases and J by 5 bases, and 14 bases separated the two germline ends. Germline assignment: CDR1 MDHEN and CDR2 SYDVKM. CDR3 DNA sequence: TGTGCCAGCAGTTTGCCGCCTTTGGAGCACGAGCAGTACTTC. Translating it yields CASSLPPLEHEQYF.

The chain links TRBV4-1 to TRBJ2-7; 12 bases fit TRBD1. CDR1 is MGHRA and CDR2 is YSYEKL in the germline V gene. This CDR3 spans 18 amino acids. The V and J ends lost 2 bases and 5 bases, in that order; junction bases with no gene match: 13. The CDR3 reads CASSQLQTGTGGYNEQYF. Written as DNA, the CDR3 is TGCGCCAGCAGCCAACTACAGACCGGGACAGGGGGCTACAACGAGCAGTACTTC.

This clone was recorded once. V is TRBV28 and J is TRBJ1-2; no firm D call. Germline V gives CDR1 MDHEN, CDR2 SYDVKM. V dropped 5 bases and J dropped 5 bases, with 12 bases sitting between them. CDR3 size: 13 residues. The chain's CDR3 is CASSAPANYGYTF. CDR3 nucleotides: TGTGCCAGCAGTGCTCCTGCCAATTATGGCTACACCTTC.